The 27 T cell receptor beta chains below come from one sample, sequenced in a study of T cell responses to AZD1222 COVID-19 vaccine. Clones were read by immunoSEQ multiplex PCR, and TCRdb kept only the in-frame ones, dropping some. The sample holds over 85,000 clones, around 83% seen once. The sequenced sample was peripheral blood, obtained on day 0 of AZD1222 vaccination. The receptors originated from an adult in good health.

V and J are TRBV6-1 and TRBJ2-5; a weak D match, TRBD2 (5 bases). CDR1 and CDR2 (germline): MNHNS, SASEGT. Trimming stripped 2 bases from V and 0 bases from J, with 10 bases between. The CDR3 is 15 residues long. In DNA, the CDR3 is TGTGCCAGCAGTGAACACCGGAGGTACCAAGAGACCCAGTACTTC. Translated: CASSEHRRYQETQYF.

The chain is built from TRBV6-2 or TRBV6-3 and TRBJ1-5; maybe TRBD1 (5 bases). Germline loops: CDR1 MNHEY, CDR2 SVGEGT. This CDR3 spans 15 amino acids. Between the trimmed V and J ends, which lost 6 bases and 0 bases, there was a span of 12 bases. The CDR3 coding sequence is TGTGCCAGCAGCCCCCGGGACGGTAGCAATCAGCCCCAGCATTTT. Its protein product is CASSPRDGSNQPQHF.

This clone was recorded only once. CDR3 nucleotides: TGTGCCAGCACCCCGGGGCGGGGGGAACGGGGAGAGCAGTTCTTC. Amino acids: CASTPGRGERGEQFF. The genes are TRBV9 and TRBJ2-1, with 8 bases matching TRBD2. V lost 6 bases and J lost 10; bases outside the gene matches: 15. CDR1 and CDR2 (germline): SGDLS, YYNGEE. This CDR3 spans 15 amino acids.

CDR3 loop: CASSSEHQDTQYF. In DNA, the CDR3 is TGTGCCAGCAGCTCGGAGCACCAAGATACGCAGTATTTT. The chain links TRBV7-2 to TRBJ2-3; unclear D gene. CDR1 and CDR2 from the germline V gene are SGHTA and FQGNSA. The CDR3 extends over 13 amino acids. V gave up 4 bases and J gave up 5 bases, with 10 bases separating them.

The V gene is TRBV6-2 or TRBV6-3, the J gene TRBJ1-1, with 7 bases identical to TRBD1. This CDR3 contains 13 residues. The V and J ends lost 0 bases and 7 bases, in that order; junction bases with no gene match: 2. The V gene's germline CDR1 is MNHEY and CDR2 SVGEGT. In DNA, the CDR3 is TGTGCCAGCAGTTACTCGACAGGGCTTGAAGCTTTCTTT. This sequence encodes CASSYSTGLEAFF.

The chain carries TRBV7-2 and TRBJ2-5; D gene uncertain. This CDR3 is 14 amino acids long. From germline, CDR1 is SGHTA and CDR2 FQGNSA. Trimming left V 1 base short and J 1 base short, with 7 bases between. The CDR3 protein is CASSLGHFQETQYF. CDR3 bases: TGTGCCAGCAGCTTAGGCCACTTCCAAGAGACCCAGTACTTC.

The chain joins TRBV27 to TRBJ2-7; 7 positions agree with TRBD1. The CDR3 runs 17 residues. Germline CDR1 and CDR2: MNHEY and SMNVEV (reference sequence). The V segment lost 2 bases and the J segment 4 bases; nucleotides outside the gene matches: 14. CDR3 nucleotide sequence: TGTGCCAGCAGTTTAGGTGTGTTGGGACAGAGAGCTTACGAGCAGTACTTC. It translates to CASSLGVLGQRAYEQYF.

The chain couples TRBV3-1 (or the pseudogene TRBV3-2) to TRBJ2-7, with 7 bases fitting TRBD2. From germline, CDR1 is LGHDT and CDR2 YNNKEL (reference sequence). The CDR3 is made up of 20 amino acids. J was trimmed by 8 bases and V by 3 bases; bases with no gene match: 28. The CDR3 sequence is CASSHASGGRVGGPRLQQYF. The CDR3 nucleotides are TGTGCCAGCAGCCACGCAAGTGGGGGGAGGGTTGGTGGCCCCCGTCTACAGCAGTACTTC.

This clone has more than one count but fewer than ten. This chain links TRBV5-1 with TRBJ2-7, with D tentatively TRBD2 (5 bases). The CDR3 is made up of 14 amino acids. In germline, CDR1 is SGHRS, CDR2 YFSETQ. The V end was cut by 2 bases, the J end by 2 bases, with 11 bases between. In nucleotides, the CDR3 is TGCGCCAGCAGCTTAGGGCAGGAGGCCTACGAGCAGTACTTC. Amino acids: CASSLGQEAYEQYF.

The rearrangement links TRBV14 to TRBJ2-3; TRBD2 agrees at 7 bases. The trim removed 2 bases at V and 1 base at J, leaving 3 bases unmatched. Germline V gene lookup returns CDR1 SGHDN and CDR2 FVKESK. This CDR3 comprises 15 residues. The DNA of the CDR3 is TGTGCCAGCAGCCAACGTACTAGCGGCACAGATACGCAGTATTTT. It is translated as CASSQRTSGTDTQYF.

CDR3 in amino acids: CASSLFGRAGETEAFF. The CDR3 DNA follows: TGTGCCAGCAGTTTATTCGGACGGGCAGGGGAGACTGAAGCTTTCTTT. The V and J genes are TRBV28 and TRBJ1-1, with D possibly TRBD1 on 6 matching bases. There are 16 residues in the CDR3. Germline V gives CDR1 MDHEN, CDR2 SYDVKM. With 1 base removed from V and 5 bases from J, the gap between germline ends came to 17 bases.

The V call is TRBV30, the J call TRBJ2-5, with D perhaps TRBD2 (6 bases). The ends were cut back, 3 bases at V and 4 bases at J, with 12 bases in the middle. The CDR3 runs to 13 residues. Germline V gives CDR1 GTSNPN, CDR2 SVGIG (reference sequence). The CDR3 coding sequence is TGTGCCTGGAGGAGGAGGGGAGGAGAGACCCAGTACTTC. It specifies CAWRRRGGETQYF.

The CDR3 here is CASSYGETQYF. For the CDR3, the DNA is TGTGCCAGCAGTTACGGGGAGACCCAGTACTTC. This rearrangement joins TRBV6-6 to TRBJ2-5; D uncertain. This CDR3 contains 11 residues. The ends were cut back, 2 bases at V and 5 bases at J, with 3 bases in the middle. Looked up from germline, CDR1 is MNHNY and CDR2 is SVGAGI (reference sequence).

This chain joins TRBV11-1 and TRBJ1-5; no clear D. The CDR3 contains 13 residues. Germline V gene data show CDR1 as SGHAT and CDR2 as FQDESV (reference sequence). V shed 4 bases and J shed 1 base, with 5 bases lying between them. Here the CDR3 reads CASSWNSNQPQHF. CDR3 DNA: TGTGCCAGCAGCTGGAACAGCAATCAGCCCCAGCATTTT.

This rearrangement joins TRBV28 to TRBJ2-3, with 7 bases identical to TRBD2. The CDR3 is made up of 15 amino acids. V shed 4 bases, J shed 0 bases, and the junction held 4 bases outside the gene matches. The germline gives CDR1 MDHEN, CDR2 SYDVKM. CDR3 sequence: CASSSPSGSTDTQYF. CDR3 nucleotide sequence: TGTGCCAGCAGTTCCCCTAGCGGTAGCACAGATACGCAGTATTTT. Based on the CDR3 plus reference TRBV28 and TRBJ2-3, the full variable domain is DVKVTQSSRYLVKRTGEKVFLECVQDMDHENMFWYRQDPGLGLRLIYFSYDVKMKEKGDIPEGYSVSREKKERFSLILESASTNQTSMYLCASSSPSGSTDTQYFGPGTRLTVL.

The chain links TRBV7-9 to TRBJ2-2; 9 bases are shared with TRBD1. CDR1 is SEHNR, CDR2 FQNEAQ, per germline (reference sequence). J lost 0 bases, V lost 5 bases, and 10 bases had no gene match. The CDR3 is made up of 18 amino acids. DNA for the CDR3: TGTGCCAGCAGCCGAAGGGACAGGGATCCTGCGAACACCGGGGAGCTGTTTTTT. Translation gives CASSRRDRDPANTGELFF.

J is TRBJ2-5 and V is TRBV11-2, with 11 bases identical to TRBD1. The trim removed 3 bases at V and 5 bases at J, leaving 8 bases unmatched. CDR3 size: 16 residues. Germline V gives CDR1 SGHAT, CDR2 FQNNGV. The CDR3 nucleotides are TGTGCCAGCAGCTTCACCGGGACAGGGGGAAGGGAGACCCAGTACTTC. This sequence encodes CASSFTGTGGRETQYF.

The rearrangement joins TRBV7-8 to TRBJ1-4; D not certain. V was pared by 5 bases and J by 0 bases, with 7 bases between. Per the germline V gene, CDR1 is SGHVS and CDR2 is FQNEAQ. The CDR3 consists of 14 residues. In DNA form, the CDR3 reads TGTGCCAGCAGCCGATTTGCAACTAATGAAAAACTGTTTTTT. This codes for CASSRFATNEKLFF. The full variable domain, its missing parts supplied by reference TRBV7-8 and TRBJ1-4, is GAGVSQSPRYKVAKRGQDVALRCDPISGHVSLFWYQQALGQGPEFLTYFQNEAQLDKSGLPSDRFFAERPEGSVSTLKIQRTQQEDSAVYLCASSRFATNEKLFFGSGTQLSVL.

The chain couples TRBV5-5 to TRBJ2-2; the match to TRBD2 covers 9 bases. The CDR3 sequence is 17 residues long. Per germline, CDR1 SGHKS and CDR2 YYEKEE (reference sequence). Germline trimming cut 0 bases from V and 4 bases from J; bases unmatched to any gene: 7. CDR3 sequence reads: CASSLGVREGLTGELFF. The CDR3 coding sequence is TGTGCCAGCAGCTTGGGAGTGCGGGAGGGTCTCACCGGGGAGCTGTTTTTT.

The V and J genes are TRBV19 and TRBJ2-1; TRBD2 agrees at 7 bases. Trimming took 4 bases from V and 6 from J; bases not matched to a gene: 9. The CDR3 loop spans 15 amino acids. From germline, CDR1 is LNHDA and CDR2 SQIVND (reference sequence). The CDR3 region has the DNA TGTGCCAGTAGTACCCAAGCGGGATCGGGCAATGAGCAGTTCTTC. Encoded protein: CASSTQAGSGNEQFF.

This clone was found a few times. The chain joins TRBV27 to TRBJ2-7, with D perhaps being TRBD1 or TRBD2 (5 bases each). This CDR3 spans 11 amino acids. Looked up from germline, CDR1 is MNHEY and CDR2 is SMNVEV (reference sequence). Trimming stripped 4 bases from V and 7 bases from J, with 8 bases between. The CDR3: CASSSRGEQYF. CDR3 DNA sequence: TGTGCCAGCAGTTCGAGGGGTGAGCAGTACTTC.

The chain recombines TRBV24-1 with TRBJ2-3; possible D gene TRBD2, 5 bases. Germline V gene lookup returns CDR1 KGHDR and CDR2 SFDVKD. V lost 9 bases to trimming and J lost 5 bases, with 14 bases between them. CDR3 length: 13 residues. CDR3 amino acids: CATGRLAEDTQYF. The CDR3 region has the DNA TGTGCCACCGGGCGCCTAGCTGAAGATACGCAGTATTTT.

The rearrangement uses TRBV5-5 and TRBJ2-2; D may be TRBD2 (6 bases). The CDR3 spans 12 residues. In germline, CDR1 is SGHKS, CDR2 YYEKEE (reference sequence). CDR3 sequence (DNA): TGTGCTACGACGGGGGTCACCGGGGAGCTGTTTTTT. It encodes CATTGVTGELFF.

The V call is TRBV28, the J call TRBJ2-6; tentatively, D is TRBD1 (5 bases). Trimming took 1 base from V and 2 from J, leaving 9 bases between them. CDR3 length: 16 residues. The germline CDR1 and CDR2 sequences are MDHEN and SYDVKM. The CDR3 DNA reads as TGTGCCAGCAGTTTATTCGGCAGGGCTGGGGCCAACGTCCTGACTTTC. It is translated as CASSLFGRAGANVLTF.

The chain combines TRBV7-8 with TRBJ1-1; a possible D gene is TRBD1 (5 bases). The germline gives CDR1 SGHVS, CDR2 FQNEAQ. V lost 1 base and J 5 bases, leaving 14 bases between the germline ends. This CDR3 spans 15 amino acids. The CDR3 DNA reads as TGTGCCAGCAGCTTAGGGGGACGAAGCGGGACTGAAGCTTTCTTT. It is translated as CASSLGGRSGTEAFF.

J is TRBJ2-2 and V is TRBV6-2 or TRBV6-3; 11 bases are a match to TRBD1. Germline lookup yields CDR1 MNHEY and CDR2 SVGEGT. With V trimmed by 5 bases and J by 1 base, 12 bases remained unmatched. CDR3 length: 19 amino acids. In nucleotides, the CDR3 is TGTGCCAGCAGTACTGTCCCCCGTGGGACAGGGGGGAACACCGGGGAGCTGTTTTTT. Translated: CASSTVPRGTGGNTGELFF.

The V gene is TRBV6-2 or TRBV6-3, the J gene TRBJ2-2, with no clear D. Germline V gene sequence: CDR1 MNHEY, CDR2 SVGEGT. The CDR3 contains 12 residues. Trimming took 6 bases from V and 2 from J, leaving 4 bases between them. The CDR3 DNA sequence: TGTGCCAGCAGCTCAAACACCGGGGAGCTGTTTTTT. Protein: CASSSNTGELFF.